These 9 T cell receptor beta chains share one sample of origin, sequenced in a study of cytomegalovirus exposure and HLA in healthy donors. The study ran its PCR with 60 Vbeta and 13 Jbeta primers. Some clones are missing from TCRdb's copy, which holds only in-frame ones; the method was immunoSEQ multiplex PCR. The sample has about 88,000 clones, approximately 71% seen once; the top ten hold 16%. The sequenced sample consisted of PBMCs. The receptors were sampled from a woman younger than 35 in good health and CMV-seropositive.

This clone has just a few counts. The chain combines TRBV16 with TRBJ1-5, with TRBD1 as a possible D gene (5 bases). V lost 3 bases to trimming and J lost 5 bases, with 14 bases between them. This CDR3 has 15 residues. Germline V gives CDR1 KGHSY, CDR2 FQNENV. The CDR3 here is CASSQPDLGDQPQHF. In nucleotides, the CDR3 is TGTGCCAGCAGCCAGCCCGATTTAGGGGATCAGCCCCAGCATTTT.

V and J are TRBV5-4 and TRBJ2-3; weak D call: TRBD2 (5 bases). CDR1 SGHNT and CDR2 YYREEE come from the germline V gene (reference sequence). The germline V and J ends were trimmed by 4 bases and 1 base, with 13 bases remaining between them. CDR3 length: 15 amino acids. CDR3 amino acids: CASSTPGIGTDTQYF. The CDR3 region has the DNA TGTGCCAGCAGCACCCCCGGGATTGGCACAGATACGCAGTATTTT.

The DNA for the CDR3 is TGTGCCACCGCCCAGGGGGCGTACAATGAGCAGTTCTTC. Its protein product is CATAQGAYNEQFF. This rearrangement joins TRBV7-3 to TRBJ2-1; 8 bases are shared with TRBD1. This CDR3 spans 13 amino acids. CDR1 and CDR2 from the germline V gene are SGHTA and FQGTGA. The junction had 6 bases not matched to a gene; V was cut back by 10 bases and J by 4 bases.

This sequence joins TRBV7-9 and TRBJ2-3; possible D gene TRBD1, 5 bases. This CDR3 contains 17 residues. The germline V gene has CDR1 SEHNR and CDR2 FQNEAQ (reference sequence). V was pared by 1 base and J by 1 base, with 15 bases between. The CDR3 coding sequence is TGTGCCAGCAGCTTAGGGCGGACATATCGGGGCACAGATACGCAGTATTTT. Protein product: CASSLGRTYRGTDTQYF.

This clone was seen only a few times. The chain combines TRBV7-2 with TRBJ2-2; D is uncertain. Trimming took 3 bases from V and 6 from J, leaving 14 bases between them. Germline V CDR1 and CDR2: SGHTA, FQGNSA. This CDR3 is 15 amino acids long. The CDR3 is CASSFFVNSPGELFF. CDR3 coding DNA: TGTGCCAGCAGCTTTTTCGTCAACAGCCCCGGGGAGCTGTTTTTT.

This clone was seen a handful of times. The chain employs TRBV14 and TRBJ2-1, with 9 bases matching TRBD2. CDR3 length equals 15 residues. Losses at the gene ends were 4 bases for V and 9 bases for J; bases not matched to a gene: 10. Germline V gene sequence: CDR1 SGHDN, CDR2 FVKESK. The CDR3 DNA reads as TGTGCCAGCAGCCCTAGTAGCGGGGGAGGAACTGAGCAGTTCTTC. Its protein product is CASSPSSGGGTEQFF.

The chain links TRBV5-4 to TRBJ2-3; 9 positions agree with TRBD2. V was pared by 1 base and J by 6 bases, with 9 bases of the junction left unmatched. The CDR3 consists of 16 residues. Germline CDR1 SGHNT, CDR2 YYREEE (reference sequence). CDR3 in amino acids: CASSLKEREVGDTQYF. For the CDR3, the DNA is TGTGCCAGCAGCTTGAAAGAGCGGGAGGTCGGGGATACGCAGTATTTT.

The chain has TRBV4-1 and TRBJ1-4, with 7 bases identical to TRBD1. Per germline, CDR1 MGHRA and CDR2 YSYEKL. J gave up 0 bases and V 5 bases, and 12 bases lay outside the gene matches. This CDR3 has 18 amino acids. CDR3 sequence (DNA): TGCGCCAGCAGCGTAGGTCTGACAGGGTACCCAACTAATGAAAAACTGTTTTTT. It specifies CASSVGLTGYPTNEKLFF.

The chain has TRBV28 and TRBJ2-1; 12 bases fit TRBD2. The CDR3 is 16 amino acids. From germline, CDR1 is MDHEN and CDR2 SYDVKM. The V gene end was trimmed by 3 bases and the J gene end by 10 bases; junction bases not matched to a gene: 10. The CDR3 nucleotides are TGTGCCAGCAGTTTCCCTACTAGCGGGAGGCCCCGCGAGCAGTTCTTC. This sequence encodes CASSFPTSGRPREQFF.